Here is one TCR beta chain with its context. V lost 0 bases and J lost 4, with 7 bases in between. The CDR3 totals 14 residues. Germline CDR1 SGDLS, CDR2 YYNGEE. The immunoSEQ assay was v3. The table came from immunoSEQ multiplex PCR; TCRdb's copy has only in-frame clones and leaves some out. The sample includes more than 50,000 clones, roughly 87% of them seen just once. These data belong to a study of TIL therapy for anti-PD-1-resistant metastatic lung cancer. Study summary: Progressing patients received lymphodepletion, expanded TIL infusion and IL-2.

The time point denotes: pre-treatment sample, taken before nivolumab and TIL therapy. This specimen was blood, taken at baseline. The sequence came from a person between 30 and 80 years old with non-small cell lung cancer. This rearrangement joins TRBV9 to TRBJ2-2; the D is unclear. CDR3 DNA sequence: TGTGCCAGCAGCGTAGCCGCGTTCACCGGGGAGCTGTTTTTT. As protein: CASSVAAFTGELFF.